The source of this T cell receptor (beta chain) is a study of blood T cell repertoires in COVID-19. Turning to the study itself: Acute and convalescent COVID-19 samples came from the United States, Italy and Spain.

Germline V gene sequence: CDR1 SGHDT, CDR2 YYEEEE. CDR3 length: 17 residues. With V trimmed by 4 bases and J by 3 bases, 13 bases remained unmatched. Original processing notes: It was from reference gene primer amplification that nucleated cell counts were estimated. TCRdb's table, derived via immunoSEQ multiplex PCR, lists solely in-frame clones and lacks some. V and J calls and clone size are those listed in that table; D and trimming were worked out from the DNA. The data show fewer than 200,000 clones, about 88% seen once. The receptor was isolated from a man aged 18 to 29 who had recovered from COVID-19. The rearrangement links TRBV5-6 to TRBJ2-1; 7 bases fit TRBD1. Sequencing input: peripheral blood. This chain's CDR3 is CASSRIRGQENYNEQFF. CDR3 coding DNA: TGTGCCAGCAGCCGCATCCGAGGACAGGAGAACTACAATGAGCAGTTCTTC.